These 17 T cell receptor beta chains originate from one sample sequenced in a study of blood T cell repertoires in COVID-19. Clones were sequenced by immunoSEQ multiplex PCR, and TCRdb holds only the in-frame ones, with some missing. The sample consists of some 190,000 clones, approximately 81% of them appearing once. The sample consisted of peripheral blood. The source is a woman aged 80 or over with active or convalescent COVID-19.

The V gene is TRBV28, the J gene TRBJ1-3, with TRBD1 identical over 8 bases. Germline lookup yields CDR1 MDHEN and CDR2 SYDVKM. The CDR3 loop spans 16 amino acids. Trimming at V came to 6 bases and at J to 0 bases, leaving 7 bases not matched to a gene. The CDR3, as DNA: TGTGCCAGCAGGACGACAGGGGCACACTCTGGAAACACCATATATTTT. As protein: CASRTTGAHSGNTIYF. The entire variable domain, with the rest obtained from reference TRBV28 and TRBJ1-3, is as follows: DVKVTQSSRYLVKRTGEKVFLECVQDMDHENMFWYRQDPGLGLRLIYFSYDVKMKEKGDIPEGYSVSREKKERFSLILESASTNQTSMYLCASRTTGAHSGNTIYFGEGSWLTVV.

The gene calls are TRBV15 and TRBJ1-2; no reliable D call. V was trimmed by 1 base and J by 5 bases, leaving 8 bases between them. The CDR3 sequence is 13 residues long. Germline CDR1 is LNHNV and CDR2 is YYDKDF (reference sequence). The CDR3 coding sequence is TGTGCCACCAGCAGAGCAGTGTTATATGGCTACACCTTC. It specifies CATSRAVLYGYTF.

This clone was seen once. The gene calls are TRBV5-6 and TRBJ2-1; the match to TRBD2 covers 7 bases. Germline lookup yields CDR1 SGHDT and CDR2 YYEEEE. J was trimmed by 6 bases and V by 3 bases; bases with no gene match: 12. The CDR3 consists of 16 residues. In DNA, the CDR3 is TGTGCCAGCAGCTCAGGGTTGGGGGGGTTCGGCAATGAGCAGTTCTTC. Translating gives CASSSGLGGFGNEQFF.

J is TRBJ2-1 and V is TRBV4-2; 8 bases line up with TRBD2. The CDR3 is 18 residues long. CDR1 LGHNA and CDR2 YNFKEQ come from the germline V gene. V trimming: 0 bases; J trimming: 3 bases; junction bases outside the gene matches: 10. CDR3 amino acids: CASSQESAGGGLYNEQFF. CDR3 nucleotides: TGTGCCAGCAGCCAAGAATCCGCGGGAGGCGGTCTCTACAATGAGCAGTTCTTC.

The chain joins TRBV9 to TRBJ1-6; D call uncertain. CDR1 and CDR2 from the germline V gene are SGDLS and YYNGEE. The CDR3 contains 16 residues. V was shortened by 1 base and J by 8 bases, with 16 bases between the two germline ends. The CDR3 loop reads CASSVSPINGDSPLHF. In nucleotides, the CDR3 is TGTGCCAGCAGCGTATCCCCCATCAATGGAGATTCACCCCTCCACTTT.

This clone was found once. The chain couples TRBV5-4 to TRBJ2-3; TRBD2 is a possible D gene (6 bases). Germline V gives CDR1 SGHNT, CDR2 YYREEE (reference sequence). The CDR3 has 16 amino acids. Trimming left V 3 bases short and J 1 base short, with 15 bases between. CDR3 nucleotide sequence: TGTGCCAGCAGCTCGACTACCGGGACTCGCACAGATACGCAGTATTTT. It yields the protein CASSSTTGTRTDTQYF.

The rearrangement joins TRBV29-1 to TRBJ2-3; D may be TRBD2 (5 bases). Looked up from germline, CDR1 is SQVTM and CDR2 is ANQGSEA. The CDR3 has 11 residues. Trimming cost V 5 bases and J 5 bases, with 8 bases left between them. CDR3 region: CSVFGGDTQYF. DNA of the CDR3: TGCAGCGTTTTCGGAGGAGATACGCAGTATTTT.

The chain recombines TRBV2 with TRBJ2-1; 8 positions agree with TRBD2. CDR3 length equals 15 residues. J was trimmed by 1 base and V by 2 bases; bases with no gene match: 1. CDR1 is SNHLY and CDR2 is FYNNEI in the germline V gene. The CDR3 sequence is CASSEQRGSYNEQFF. The CDR3 nucleotides read TGTGCCAGCAGTGAACAGCGGGGGTCCTACAATGAGCAGTTCTTC.

This clone showed up just a few times. The gene calls are TRBV3-1 (or the pseudogene TRBV3-2) and TRBJ2-3; the match to TRBD2 covers 14 bases. The CDR3 sequence is 18 residues long. The V and J ends lost 4 bases and 0 bases, in that order; junction bases with no gene match: 6. Germline V lookup: CDR1 LGHDT, CDR2 YNNKEL (reference sequence). The CDR3 region has the DNA TGTGCCAGCAGCCTGGGACTAGCGGGAGCCACTAGCACAGATACGCAGTATTTT. Translated: CASSLGLAGATSTDTQYF.

The chain combines TRBV10-2 with TRBJ2-2, with 7 bases lining up with TRBD2. V shed 4 bases and J 7 bases; nucleotides not matched to a gene: 9. This CDR3 region has 15 residues. Germline V lookup: CDR1 WSHSY, CDR2 SAAADI. CDR3 in amino acids: CASSVRTSGGGELFF. The CDR3 region has the DNA TGCGCCAGCAGTGTCAGGACTAGTGGAGGCGGGGAGCTGTTTTTT.

This chain's CDR3 is CASSPRGQGGTDTQYF. The DNA of the CDR3 is TGTGCCAGCTCACCAAGGGGTCAGGGCGGCACAGATACGCAGTATTTT. V usage is TRBV18 and J usage is TRBJ2-3; D perhaps matches TRBD1 (5 bases). Per the germline V gene, CDR1 is KGHSH and CDR2 is LQKENI. The ends were cut back, 2 bases at V and 1 base at J, with 13 bases in the middle. The CDR3 length is 16 residues.

There are a few counts of this clone. V gene TRBV5-1 combines with J gene TRBJ2-7; D possibly corresponds to TRBD1 (7 bases). V was clipped by 4 bases and J by 0 bases, with 20 bases between them. This CDR3 spans 17 amino acids. CDR1 is SGHRS and CDR2 is YFSETQ in the germline V gene. DNA for the CDR3: TGCGCCAGCAGCCTGGGGGGATGGCGGGACAGCTCCTACGAGCAGTACTTC. This codes for CASSLGGWRDSSYEQYF.

V is TRBV12-5 and J is TRBJ1-6; a weak D match, TRBD1 (5 bases). Trimming left V 8 bases short and J 9 bases short, with 11 bases between. Germline CDR1 LGHNT, CDR2 FRNRAP. The CDR3 is made up of 12 amino acids. CDR3 nucleotide sequence: TGTGCTAGTCAAGGGGTAGGTTCACCCCTCCACTTT. It specifies CASQGVGSPLHF. The entire variable domain, with the rest obtained from reference TRBV12-5 and TRBJ1-6, is as follows: DARVTQTPRHKVTEMGQEVTMRCQPILGHNTVFWYRQTMMQGLELLAYFRNRAPLDDSGMPKDRFSAEMPDATLATLKIQPSEPRDSAVYFCASQGVGSPLHFGNGTRLTVT.

The chain combines TRBV3-1 (or the pseudogene TRBV3-2) with TRBJ2-2, with 9 bases aligning to TRBD2. The CDR3 consists of 16 residues. Germline CDR1 and CDR2: LGHDT and YNNKEL (reference sequence). V gave up 3 bases and J gave up 4 bases; unmatched junction bases: 6. The CDR3 DNA reads as TGTGCCAGCAGCCAGTTGTTTAGCGGGGGCACCGGGGAGCTGTTTTTT. Protein product: CASSQLFSGGTGELFF.

J is TRBJ2-1 and V is TRBV14; maybe TRBD1 (5 bases). Germline CDR1 and CDR2: SGHDN and FVKESK. CDR3 length: 17 amino acids. V shed 4 bases and J shed 0 bases, with 16 bases lying between them. The CDR3 DNA is TGTGCCAGCAGCCGAGAAGACAGTCCCAGCTCCTACAATGAGCAGTTCTTC. It translates to CASSREDSPSSYNEQFF. Full variable domain (remainder filled in from reference TRBV14 and TRBJ2-1): EAGVTQFPSHSVIEKGQTVTLRCDPISGHDNLYWYRRVMGKEIKFLLHFVKESKQDESGMPNNRFLAERTGGTYSTLKVQPAELEDSGVYFCASSREDSPSSYNEQFFGPGTRLTVL.

The CDR3: CASSLGQFYRGTNEKLFF. The CDR3 nucleotides are TGTGCCAGCAGCTTGGGCCAATTCTACAGGGGGACTAATGAAAAACTGTTTTTT. The chain carries TRBV7-2 and TRBJ1-4, with 8 positions matching TRBD1. V dropped 3 bases and J dropped 2; count of bases not matched to a gene: 11. This CDR3 has 18 residues. CDR1 and CDR2 (germline): SGHTA, FQGNSA.

The chain combines TRBV5-6 with TRBJ2-6; TRBD1 matches 7 bases. CDR1 and CDR2 (germline): SGHDT, YYEEEE. With 5 bases clipped from V and 2 bases from J, the junction kept 4 bases outside the gene matches. This CDR3 is built from 15 residues. CDR3 bases: TGTGCCAGCAGATCGACAGGGACTGGGGCCAACGTCCTGACTTTC. Protein: CASRSTGTGANVLTF.